What follows are 12 T cell receptor beta chains derived from one specimen sequenced in a study of T cell responses to AZD1222 COVID-19 vaccine. Only in-frame clones appear in the TCRdb table, and some are missing; sequencing was by immunoSEQ multiplex PCR. This table has roughly 99,000 clones, 90% to 95% appearing once. This sample comprised peripheral blood, obtained 28 days after the second AZD1222 dose. These receptors were taken from an adult who received the AZD1222 COVID-19 vaccine.

In this sample, this clone turned up once. V gene TRBV19 combines with J gene TRBJ1-2; D is possibly TRBD1 (6 bases). Per germline, CDR1 LNHDA and CDR2 SQIVND (reference sequence). CDR3 length equals 15 residues. V lost 6 bases and J lost 0, with 14 bases in between. The CDR3: CASRQTGTPNYGYTF. DNA for the CDR3: TGTGCCAGTAGACAGACCGGGACACCTAACTATGGCTACACCTTC.

V gene TRBV28 combines with J gene TRBJ1-1; no firm D call. This CDR3 comprises 14 residues. Germline-derived CDR1 and CDR2 are MDHEN and SYDVKM. Trimming cost V 8 bases and J 1 base, with 14 bases left between them. DNA for the CDR3: TGTGCCAGCCTTTCAGGCGACACGAACACTGAAGCTTTCTTT. Translated: CASLSGDTNTEAFF. The full variable domain, with the rest looked up from reference TRBV28 and TRBJ1-1, is DVKVTQSSRYLVKRTGEKVFLECVQDMDHENMFWYRQDPGLGLRLIYFSYDVKMKEKGDIPEGYSVSREKKERFSLILESASTNQTSMYLCASLSGDTNTEAFFGQGTRLTVV.

The chain uses TRBV5-5 and TRBJ2-1, with TRBD1 matching 7 bases. The germline gives CDR1 SGHKS, CDR2 YYEKEE (reference sequence). V trimming: 2 bases; J trimming: 0 bases; junction bases outside the gene matches: 5. This CDR3 is 16 amino acids long. In DNA, the CDR3 is TGTGCCAGCAGCTTAACAGGACAGGTCTCCTACAATGAGCAGTTCTTC. Amino acid sequence: CASSLTGQVSYNEQFF.

This clone was observed a handful of times. The rearrangement uses TRBV5-4 and TRBJ1-2; 7 positions match TRBD1. Germline CDR1 is SGHNT and CDR2 is YYREEE (reference sequence). Trimming at V came to 3 bases and at J to 3 bases, leaving 11 bases not matched to a gene. The CDR3 extends over 16 amino acids. CDR3 DNA sequence: TGTGCCAGCAGCTACCGACAGGGTAGAGTTGACTATGGCTACACCTTC. It is translated as CASSYRQGRVDYGYTF.

This clone was recorded only once. This chain connects TRBV19 to TRBJ1-2, with D perhaps matching TRBD1 (5 bases). V was clipped by 2 bases and J by 0 bases, with 13 bases between them. CDR1 is LNHDA and CDR2 is SQIVND in the germline V gene (reference sequence). The CDR3 extends over 16 amino acids. Here the CDR3 DNA reads TGTGCCAGTAGTATACGGGGCCTCCAAGCTAACTATGGCTACACCTTC. Encoded protein: CASSIRGLQANYGYTF.

The chain carries TRBV19 and TRBJ1-6; TRBD1 is a possible D gene (6 bases). V lost 3 bases and J lost 1, with 10 bases in between. Germline loops: CDR1 LNHDA, CDR2 SQIVND (reference sequence). The CDR3 is 16 amino acids. The DNA of the CDR3 is TGTGCCAGTAGTATTTCCAGGGGATCCTATAATTCACCCCTCCACTTT. It encodes CASSISRGSYNSPLHF.

The V and J genes are TRBV10-3 and TRBJ1-1, with 7 bases aligning to TRBD1. The CDR3 spans 14 residues. Germline V gives CDR1 ENHRY, CDR2 SYGVKD. Germline trimming cut 5 bases from V and 0 bases from J; bases unmatched to any gene: 3. For the CDR3, the DNA is TGTGCCATCAGTTCGACAGGGTTGAACACTGAAGCTTTCTTT. This translates into CAISSTGLNTEAFF.

The chain couples TRBV7-2 to TRBJ1-5; a possible D gene is TRBD1 (5 bases). Germline V gene sequence: CDR1 SGHTA, CDR2 FQGNSA. The CDR3 length is 13 residues. Trimming stripped 9 bases from V and 4 bases from J, with 13 bases between. The CDR3: CASGAFPNQPQHF. For the CDR3, the DNA is TGTGCCAGTGGGGCCTTCCCTAATCAGCCCCAGCATTTT.

A single count supports this clone. The chain recombines TRBV12-5 with TRBJ2-3; TRBD2 matches at 11 bases. This CDR3 has 15 amino acids. The germline CDR1 and CDR2 sequences are LGHNT and FRNRAP. Germline trimming cut 3 bases from V and 4 bases from J; bases unmatched to any gene: 3. CDR3 region: CASGFSGRAADTQYF. The CDR3, as DNA: TGTGCTAGTGGTTTTAGCGGGAGGGCCGCAGATACGCAGTATTTT.

This chain connects TRBV7-9 to TRBJ1-5; possibly TRBD1 for D (6 bases). CDR1 SEHNR and CDR2 FQNEAQ come from the germline V gene (reference sequence). The length of the CDR3 is 14 residues. Trimming stripped 8 bases from V and 6 bases from J, with 17 bases between. CDR3 coding DNA: TGTGCCAGCGGCAAAGGGGGTTTGGGTCAGCCCCAGCATTTT. Protein: CASGKGGLGQPQHF. Variable domain in full (rest from reference TRBV7-9 and TRBJ1-5): DTGVSQNPRHKITKRGQNVTFRCDPISEHNRLYWYRQTLGQGPEFLTYFQNEAQLEKSRLLSDRFSAERPKGSFSTLEIQRTEQGDSAMYLCASGKGGLGQPQHFGDGTRLSIL.

This clone was seen a few times. The V and J genes are TRBV7-9 and TRBJ2-2, with 9 bases that match TRBD1. Germline trimming cut 4 bases from V and 4 bases from J; bases unmatched to any gene: 7. The CDR3 is 16 amino acids. Per the germline V gene, CDR1 is SEHNR and CDR2 is FQNEAQ (reference sequence). CDR3 nucleotides: TGTGCCAGCAGCTCCGGACAGGGGATAACCACCGGGGAGCTGTTTTTT. Its translation: CASSSGQGITTGELFF.

The rearrangement uses TRBV5-1 and TRBJ1-2; no definite D call. CDR1 is SGHRS and CDR2 is YFSETQ in the germline V gene. V dropped 1 base and J dropped 4 bases, with 11 bases sitting between them. The CDR3 spans 14 residues. The CDR3 coding sequence is TGCGCCAGCAGCTTGTCCAGGAGTTCCTATGGCTACACCTTC. It yields the protein CASSLSRSSYGYTF.